Reported below is one TCR beta chain. Its specificity is unknown. A read error may be the cause here, since a much bigger clone is one base away. These data originate in a study of neurological immune-mediated disorders. Study conclusions and caveats: In HTLV-1-associated myelopathy, TCR clonal expansion was greatest, and in multiple sclerosis it was least, below healthy controls.

With 6 bases removed from V and 2 bases from J, the gap between germline ends came to 9 bases. The CDR3 covers 13 residues. Germline CDR1 MNHEY, CDR2 SVGEGT. TCRdb fed the 5' RACE reads into MiXCR, producing one record per CDR3 protein. The sample records tens of thousands of distinct CDR3 sequences, 4.5% being singletons. This clonotype was sampled from a man in his thirties or forties with multiple sclerosis. The chain is built from TRBV6-2 or TRBV6-3 and TRBJ2-3; no clear D. Sequenced sample: PBMCs. CDR3 residues: CASRDGITDTQYF. The CDR3 nucleotides are TGTGCCAGCAGGGACGGAATCACAGATACGCAGTATTTT.